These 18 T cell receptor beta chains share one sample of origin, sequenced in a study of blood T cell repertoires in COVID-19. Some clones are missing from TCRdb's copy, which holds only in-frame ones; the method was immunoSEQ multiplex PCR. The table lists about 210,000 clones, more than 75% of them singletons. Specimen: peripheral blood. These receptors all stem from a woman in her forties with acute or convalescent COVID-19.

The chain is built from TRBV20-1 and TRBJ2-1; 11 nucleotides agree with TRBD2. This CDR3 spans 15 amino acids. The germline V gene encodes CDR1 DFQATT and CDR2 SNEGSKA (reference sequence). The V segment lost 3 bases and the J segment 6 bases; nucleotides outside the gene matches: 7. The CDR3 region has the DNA TGCAGTGCTAGTGCCCGACTAGCGGGGATCAATGAGCAGTTCTTC. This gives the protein CSASARLAGINEQFF.

The CDR3 nucleotides are TGTGCCAGCAGCCCCGGTCGGGGGGCGAACTATGGCTACACCTTC. Its translation: CASSPGRGANYGYTF. V gene TRBV7-6 combines with J gene TRBJ1-2, with D perhaps matching TRBD1 (6 bases). V dropped 5 bases and J dropped 2 bases, with 15 bases sitting between them. The CDR3 is 15 amino acids. Per germline, CDR1 SGHVS and CDR2 FNYEAQ.

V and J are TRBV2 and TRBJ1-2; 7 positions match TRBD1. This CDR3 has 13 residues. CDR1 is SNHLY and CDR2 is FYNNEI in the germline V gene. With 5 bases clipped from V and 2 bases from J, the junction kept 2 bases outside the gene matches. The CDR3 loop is CASSLQGNYGYTF. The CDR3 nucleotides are TGTGCCAGCAGTCTACAGGGGAACTATGGCTACACCTTC.

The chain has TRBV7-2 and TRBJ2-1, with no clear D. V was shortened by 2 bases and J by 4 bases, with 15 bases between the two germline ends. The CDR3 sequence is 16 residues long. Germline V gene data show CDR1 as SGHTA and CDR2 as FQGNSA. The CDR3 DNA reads TGTGCCAGCAGCTTACTTATCAGCGTGAGATACAATGAGCAGTTCTTC. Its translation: CASSLLISVRYNEQFF.

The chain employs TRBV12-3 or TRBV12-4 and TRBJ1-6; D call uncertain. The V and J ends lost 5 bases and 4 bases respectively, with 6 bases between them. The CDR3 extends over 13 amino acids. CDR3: CASSPRYNSPLHF. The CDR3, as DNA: TGTGCCAGCAGTCCCAGGTATAATTCACCCCTCCACTTT.

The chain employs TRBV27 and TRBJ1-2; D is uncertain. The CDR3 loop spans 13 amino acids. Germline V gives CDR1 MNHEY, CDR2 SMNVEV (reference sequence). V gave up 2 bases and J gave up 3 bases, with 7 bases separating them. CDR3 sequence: CASSLRLHYGYTF. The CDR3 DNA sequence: TGTGCCAGCAGTTTACGACTGCACTATGGCTACACCTTC.

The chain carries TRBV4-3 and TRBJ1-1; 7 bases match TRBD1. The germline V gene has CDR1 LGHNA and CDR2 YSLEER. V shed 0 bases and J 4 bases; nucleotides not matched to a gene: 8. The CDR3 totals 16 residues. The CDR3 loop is CASSQDSTGWGTEAFF. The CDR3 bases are TGCGCCAGCAGCCAAGACTCGACAGGGTGGGGCACTGAAGCTTTCTTT.

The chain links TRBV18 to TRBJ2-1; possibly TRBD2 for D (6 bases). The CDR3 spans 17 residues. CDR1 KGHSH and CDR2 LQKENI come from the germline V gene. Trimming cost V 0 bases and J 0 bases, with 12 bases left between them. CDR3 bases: TGTGCCAGCTCACCACCGGGTCGGGGGACCTCCTACAATGAGCAGTTCTTC. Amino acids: CASSPPGRGTSYNEQFF.

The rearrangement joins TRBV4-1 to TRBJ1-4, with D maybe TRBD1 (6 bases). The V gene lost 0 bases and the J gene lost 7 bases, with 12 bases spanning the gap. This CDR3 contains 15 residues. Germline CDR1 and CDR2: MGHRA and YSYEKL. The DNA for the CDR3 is TGCGCCAGCAGCCAAGATTACAGGGAGGGTGAAAAACTGTTTTTT. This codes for CASSQDYREGEKLFF.

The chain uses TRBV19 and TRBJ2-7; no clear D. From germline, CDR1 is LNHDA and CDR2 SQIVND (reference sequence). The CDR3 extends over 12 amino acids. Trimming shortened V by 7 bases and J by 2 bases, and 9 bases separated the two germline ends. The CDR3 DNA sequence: TGTGCCAGTATGAACGGTACCTACGAGCAGTACTTC. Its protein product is CASMNGTYEQYF. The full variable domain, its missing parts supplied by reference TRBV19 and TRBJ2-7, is DGGITQSPKYLFRKEGQNVTLSCEQNLNHDAMYWYRQDPGQGLRLIYYSQIVNDFQKGDIAEGYSVSREKKESFPLTVTSAQKNPTAFYLCASMNGTYEQYFGPGTRLTVT.

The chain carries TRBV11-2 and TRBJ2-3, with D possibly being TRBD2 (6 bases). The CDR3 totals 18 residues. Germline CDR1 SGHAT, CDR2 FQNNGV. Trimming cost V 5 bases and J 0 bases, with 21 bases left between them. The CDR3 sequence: CASSRRFGGAGSTDTQYF. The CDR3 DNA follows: TGTGCCAGCAGCCGGAGGTTCGGGGGAGCGGGCAGCACAGATACGCAGTATTTT.

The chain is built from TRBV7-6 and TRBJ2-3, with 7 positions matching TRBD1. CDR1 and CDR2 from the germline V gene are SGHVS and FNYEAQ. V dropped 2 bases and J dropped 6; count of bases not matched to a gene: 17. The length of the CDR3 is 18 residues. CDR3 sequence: CASSLSRSSSRGTDTQYF. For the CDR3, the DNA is TGTGCCAGCAGCTTAAGTAGGTCGAGTAGCAGGGGGACGGATACGCAGTATTTT.

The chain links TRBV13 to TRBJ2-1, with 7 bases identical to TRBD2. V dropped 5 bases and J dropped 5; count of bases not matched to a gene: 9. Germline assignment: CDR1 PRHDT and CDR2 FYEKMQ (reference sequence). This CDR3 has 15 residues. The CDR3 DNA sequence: TGTGCCAGCAGCCCGTCAGCGGGAAGTCACAATGAGCAGTTCTTC. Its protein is CASSPSAGSHNEQFF.

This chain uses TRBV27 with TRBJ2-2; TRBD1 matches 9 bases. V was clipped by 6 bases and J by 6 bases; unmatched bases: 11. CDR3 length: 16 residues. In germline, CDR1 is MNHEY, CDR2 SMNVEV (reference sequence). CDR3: CASSSKGTGIPGELFF. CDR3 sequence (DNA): TGTGCCAGCAGCTCAAAAGGGACAGGGATACCCGGGGAGCTGTTTTTT.

CDR3 bases: TGTGCCAGCAGCAATGGACTCCAAGGGACCTACAATGAGCAGTTCTTC. Residues: CASSNGLQGTYNEQFF. The rearrangement links TRBV21-1 to TRBJ2-1; the table's D call of TRBD2 was not tested on the DNA. TRBV21-1 is a pseudogene. This CDR3 comprises 16 residues.

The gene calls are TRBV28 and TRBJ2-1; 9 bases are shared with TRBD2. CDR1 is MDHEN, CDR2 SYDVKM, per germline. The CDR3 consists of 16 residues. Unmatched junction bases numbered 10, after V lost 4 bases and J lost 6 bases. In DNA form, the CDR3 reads TGTGCCAGCAGTTCTCCGACTAGCGGTGACACCAATGAGCAGTTCTTC. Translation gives CASSSPTSGDTNEQFF.

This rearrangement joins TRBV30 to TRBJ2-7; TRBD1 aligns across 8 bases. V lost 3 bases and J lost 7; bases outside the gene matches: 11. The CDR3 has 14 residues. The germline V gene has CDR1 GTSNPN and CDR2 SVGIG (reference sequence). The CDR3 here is CAWSDSHTGGEQYF. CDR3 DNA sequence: TGTGCCTGGAGCGATTCCCACACAGGGGGAGAGCAGTACTTC.

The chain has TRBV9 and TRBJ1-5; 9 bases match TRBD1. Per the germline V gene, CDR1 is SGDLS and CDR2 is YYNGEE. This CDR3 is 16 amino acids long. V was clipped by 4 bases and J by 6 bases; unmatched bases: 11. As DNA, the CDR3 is TGTGCCAGCAGCCCCGGGACAGGGAGTGTCGGTCAGCCCCAGCATTTT. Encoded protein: CASSPGTGSVGQPQHF.